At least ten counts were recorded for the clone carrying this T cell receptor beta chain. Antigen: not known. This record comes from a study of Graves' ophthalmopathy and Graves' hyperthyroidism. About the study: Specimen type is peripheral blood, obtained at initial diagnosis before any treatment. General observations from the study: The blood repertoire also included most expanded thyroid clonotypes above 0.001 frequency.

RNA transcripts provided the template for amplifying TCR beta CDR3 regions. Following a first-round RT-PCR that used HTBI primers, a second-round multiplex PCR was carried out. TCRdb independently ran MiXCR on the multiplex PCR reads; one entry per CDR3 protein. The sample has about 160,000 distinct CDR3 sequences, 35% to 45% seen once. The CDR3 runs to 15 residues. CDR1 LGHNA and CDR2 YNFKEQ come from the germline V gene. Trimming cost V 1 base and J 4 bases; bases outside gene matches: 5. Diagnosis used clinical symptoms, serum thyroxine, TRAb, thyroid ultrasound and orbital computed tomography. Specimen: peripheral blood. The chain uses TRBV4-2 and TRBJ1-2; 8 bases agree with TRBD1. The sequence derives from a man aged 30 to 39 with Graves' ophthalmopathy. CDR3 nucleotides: TGTGCCAGCAGCCAAGGACAGGGGAGTCGCTATGGCTACACCTTC. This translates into CASSQGQGSRYGYTF.